These T cell receptor beta chains were read from a single sample in a study of Graves' ophthalmopathy and Graves' hyperthyroidism. One entry per CDR3 protein, called by TCRdb with MiXCR from the multiplex PCR reads. The sample gives 40,000 to 45,000 distinct CDR3 sequences, roughly half of which show up once; 18% is in the top ten. The material sequenced was peripheral blood. The receptor source for this set is an adult man with Graves' ophthalmopathy. The CDR3 runs from the conserved cysteine through the conserved F or W. Fields, in order: clone size, V gene, D gene, J gene, CDR3 protein, CDR3 DNA. D genes are given only for firm matches. Clone sizes are given selectively: once, few, many, or a class where the clone is expanded.

clone_size: many
v_call: TRBV2
d_call: TRBD2
j_call: TRBJ2-1
cdr3_aa: CASRSTSGSNYNEQFF
cdr3_nt: TGTGCCAGCAGAAGTACTAGCGGGAGTAACTACAATGAGCAGTTCTTC

clone_size: many
v_call: TRBV28
d_call: .
j_call: TRBJ1-2
cdr3_aa: CASSSGSYGYTF
cdr3_nt: TGTGCCAGCAGTTCAGGGTCCTATGGCTACACCTTC

clone_size: many
v_call: TRBV28
d_call: TRBD2
j_call: TRBJ2-7
cdr3_aa: CASSHGLAGYTNYEQYF
cdr3_nt: TGTGCCAGCAGCCACGGACTAGCGGGATACACTAACTACGAGCAGTACTTC

clone_size: many
v_call: TRBV7-3
d_call: TRBD1
j_call: TRBJ2-3
cdr3_aa: CASSANRGGTDTQYF
cdr3_nt: TGTGCCAGCAGCGCGAACAGGGGTGGCACAGATACGCAGTATTTT

clone_size: .
v_call: TRBV7-3
d_call: .
j_call: TRBJ1-5
cdr3_aa: CASSLPPPEVENFYQPRHF
cdr3_nt: TGTGCCAGCAGTTTGCCACCCCCGGAGGTTGAGAATTTCTATCAGCCCCGGCATTTT

clone_size: .
v_call: TRBV18
d_call: .
j_call: TRBJ2-1
cdr3_aa: CASSPGGQRGPEQFF
cdr3_nt: TGTGCCAGCTCACCAGGGGGACAGCGGGGGCCTGAGCAGTTCTTC

clone_size: .
v_call: TRBV7-9
d_call: .
j_call: TRBJ1-4
cdr3_aa: CASSRGVGETNEKLFF
cdr3_nt: TGTGCCAGCTCACGTGGTGTTGGGGAAACTAATGAAAAACTGTTTTTT

clone_size: .
v_call: TRBV11-2
d_call: .
j_call: TRBJ2-7
cdr3_aa: CASSLDLGVGEQYF
cdr3_nt: TGTGCCAGCAGCTTAGATCTGGGGGTAGGCGAGCAGTACTTC

clone_size: .
v_call: TRBV28
d_call: TRBD2
j_call: TRBJ2-3
cdr3_aa: CASRRDLAESTDTQYF
cdr3_nt: TGTGCCAGCAGACGAGACCTAGCGGAAAGCACAGATACGCAGTATTTT

clone_size: .
v_call: TRBV10-3
d_call: .
j_call: TRBJ2-3
cdr3_aa: CAIRGYHGDTRYF
cdr3_nt: TGTGCCATCAGGGGGTACCACGGGGATACGCGGTACTTT

clone_size: many
v_call: TRBV6-1
d_call: TRBD1
j_call: TRBJ1-2
cdr3_aa: CASSRDRDQGYTF
cdr3_nt: TGTGCCAGCAGCCGGGACAGGGATCAGGGCTACACCTTC

clone_size: many
v_call: TRBV5-1
d_call: .
j_call: TRBJ1-4
cdr3_aa: CASSGSEGGEKLFF
cdr3_nt: TGCGCCAGCAGCGGGAGCGAGGGGGGTGAAAAACTGTTTTTT

clone_size: .
v_call: TRBV10-3
d_call: TRBD1
j_call: TRBJ1-3
cdr3_aa: CAISESRTGRAGNTIYF
cdr3_nt: TGTGCCATCAGTGAATCTAGGACAGGGCGCGCTGGAAACACCATATATTTT

clone_size: many
v_call: TRBV20-1
d_call: TRBD1
j_call: TRBJ1-5
cdr3_aa: CSADDRGKDSNQPQHF
cdr3_nt: TGCAGTGCTGATGACAGGGGGAAGGATAGCAATCAGCCCCAGCATTTT

clone_size: few
v_call: TRBV6-2/TRBV6-3
d_call: .
j_call: TRBJ1-2
cdr3_aa: CASSYSESVYGYTF
cdr3_nt: TGTGCCAGCAGTTACTCTGAGAGTGTCTATGGCTACACCTTC

clone_size: many
v_call: TRBV3-1
d_call: TRBD2
j_call: TRBJ2-5
cdr3_aa: CASSPGTSGSVETQYF
cdr3_nt: TGTGCCAGCAGCCCCGGGACTAGCGGGAGTGTAGAGACCCAGTACTTC

clone_size: medium-sized
v_call: TRBV20-1
d_call: TRBD2
j_call: TRBJ2-7
cdr3_aa: CSARVGLGSYEQYF
cdr3_nt: TGCAGTGCTAGAGTGGGACTAGGCTCCTACGAGCAGTACTTC

clone_size: .
v_call: TRBV5-1
d_call: TRBD1
j_call: TRBJ1-1
cdr3_aa: CASRHGTGNTEAFF
cdr3_nt: TGCGCCAGTCGGCACGGGACAGGGAACACTGAAGCTTTCTTT

clone_size: many
v_call: TRBV5-1
d_call: .
j_call: TRBJ2-7
cdr3_aa: CASSPGPSYEQYF
cdr3_nt: TGCGCCAGCAGCCCCGGACCGTCCTACGAGCAGTACTTC

clone_size: medium-sized
v_call: TRBV25-1
d_call: TRBD1
j_call: TRBJ1-2
cdr3_aa: CASSVTGQGGYTF
cdr3_nt: TGTGCCAGCAGTGTCACGGGACAGGGTGGCTACACCTTC

clone_size: .
v_call: TRBV30
d_call: .
j_call: TRBJ1-3
cdr3_aa: CAWSVGSSGNTIYF
cdr3_nt: TGTGCCTGGAGTGTAGGCAGCTCTGGAAACACCATATATTTT

clone_size: .
v_call: TRBV10-2
d_call: .
j_call: TRBJ2-5
cdr3_aa: CAISPYPLETKYF
cdr3_nt: TGCGCCATCAGTCCTTACCCTTTAGAGACCAAGTACTTC

clone_size: .
v_call: TRBV7-2
d_call: .
j_call: TRBJ2-3
cdr3_aa: CASSPQAEDTQYF
cdr3_nt: TGTGCCAGCAGCCCTCAGGCGGAGGATACGCAGTATTTT

clone_size: many
v_call: TRBV4-1
d_call: TRBD2
j_call: TRBJ2-7
cdr3_aa: CASSQLRRLRGDKVEQYF
cdr3_nt: TGCGCCAGCAGCCAACTAAGGCGCCTCCGGGGGGATAAGGTCGAGCAGTACTTC

clone_size: .
v_call: TRBV12-3/TRBV12-4
d_call: .
j_call: TRBJ1-4
cdr3_aa: CASSRTGTDEKLFF
cdr3_nt: TGTGCCAGCAGTCGAACCGGGACGGATGAGAAACTGTTTTTT

clone_size: .
v_call: TRBV2
d_call: .
j_call: TRBJ2-6
cdr3_aa: CAGSESGGTGANALTF
cdr3_nt: TGTGCCGGCAGTGAATCCGGTGGGACTGGGGCCAACGCCCTGACTTTC

clone_size: medium-sized
v_call: TRBV24-1
d_call: .
j_call: TRBJ1-2
cdr3_aa: CATSDMTVNYGYTF
cdr3_nt: TGTGCCACCAGTGACATGACAGTAAACTATGGCTACACCTTC

clone_size: .
v_call: TRBV7-2
d_call: .
j_call: TRBJ2-3
cdr3_aa: CASSGPLGTDTQYF
cdr3_nt: TGTGCCAGCAGCGGGCCTCTCGGCACAGATACGCAGTATTTT

clone_size: .
v_call: TRBV7-9
d_call: .
j_call: TRBJ1-1
cdr3_aa: CASSKSGGYTEAFF
cdr3_nt: TGTGCCAGCAGCAAATCGGGGGGGTACACTGAAGCTTTCTTT

clone_size: many
v_call: TRBV10-2
d_call: TRBD2
j_call: TRBJ2-1
cdr3_aa: CASTGGGASYNEQFF
cdr3_nt: TGCGCCAGCACCGGGGGGGGGGCCTCCTACAATGAGCAGTTCTTC

clone_size: .
v_call: TRBV29-1
d_call: TRBD1
j_call: TRBJ2-1
cdr3_aa: CSLGGQAYNEQFF
cdr3_nt: TGCAGCTTGGGGGGACAGGCCTACAATGAGCAGTTCTTC

clone_size: .
v_call: TRBV10-1
d_call: .
j_call: TRBJ2-3
cdr3_aa: CASSVADSTDTQYF
cdr3_nt: TGCGCCAGCAGTGTAGCGGATAGCACAGATACGCAGTATTTT

clone_size: .
v_call: TRBV10-3
d_call: TRBD2
j_call: TRBJ2-1
cdr3_aa: CAIRIGLAGREQFF
cdr3_nt: TGTGCCATCAGGATCGGTCTAGCGGGACGTGAGCAGTTCTTC

clone_size: once
v_call: TRBV5-1
d_call: .
j_call: TRBJ1-4
cdr3_aa: CASSLGGLSNEKLFF
cdr3_nt: TGCGCCAGCAGCTTGGGGGGTCTAAGTAATGAAAAACTGTTTTTT

clone_size: many
v_call: TRBV7-9
d_call: TRBD1
j_call: TRBJ2-7
cdr3_aa: CASGRRGDSSYEQYF
cdr3_nt: TGTGCCAGCGGTCGTAGAGGGGACAGCTCCTACGAGCAGTACTTC

clone_size: once
v_call: TRBV11-2
d_call: .
j_call: TRBJ1-2
cdr3_aa: CASSPIRDINYGYTF
cdr3_nt: TGTGCCAGCAGCCCAATCCGCGATATTAACTATGGCTACACCTTC

clone_size: medium-sized
v_call: TRBV19
d_call: .
j_call: TRBJ1-1
cdr3_aa: CASNHGYEAFF
cdr3_nt: TGTGCCAGTAACCACGGGTACGAAGCTTTCTTT

clone_size: .
v_call: TRBV24-1
d_call: .
j_call: TRBJ2-1
cdr3_aa: CATMAGDPQSSYNEQFF
cdr3_nt: TGTGCCACCATGGCCGGGGACCCACAAAGCTCCTACAATGAGCAGTTCTTC

clone_size: many
v_call: TRBV28
d_call: TRBD1
j_call: TRBJ2-7
cdr3_aa: CASRGTGGFHEQYF
cdr3_nt: TGTGCCAGCAGGGGGACAGGAGGGTTTCACGAGCAGTACTTC

clone_size: .
v_call: TRBV7-7
d_call: .
j_call: TRBJ2-1
cdr3_aa: CASSSTGSNEQFF
cdr3_nt: TGTGCTAGCAGCTCCACAGGGTCTAATGAGCAGTTCTTC

clone_size: few
v_call: TRBV30
d_call: .
j_call: TRBJ2-2
cdr3_aa: CAWRNGWTGELFF
cdr3_nt: TGTGCCTGGAGAAACGGGTGGACCGGGGAGCTGTTTTTT

clone_size: many
v_call: TRBV4-2
d_call: .
j_call: TRBJ2-6
cdr3_aa: CASSQDRGSGSGANVLTF
cdr3_nt: TGTGCCAGCAGCCAAGATCGGGGCAGTGGCTCTGGGGCCAACGTCCTGACTTTC

clone_size: many
v_call: TRBV12-3/TRBV12-4
d_call: .
j_call: TRBJ2-3
cdr3_aa: CASSKTYTQYF
cdr3_nt: TGTGCCAGCAGCAAGACCTATACGCAGTATTTT

clone_size: .
v_call: TRBV18
d_call: .
j_call: TRBJ1-4
cdr3_aa: CASSRLGTENEKLFF
cdr3_nt: TGTGCCAGCTCACGCTTAGGGACGGAAAATGAAAAACTGTTTTTT

clone_size: .
v_call: TRBV2
d_call: .
j_call: TRBJ1-3
cdr3_aa: CASIWTAGGGTIYF
cdr3_nt: TGTGCCAGTATCTGGACAGCGGGAGGAGGTACCATATATTTT

clone_size: many
v_call: TRBV12-3/TRBV12-4
d_call: .
j_call: TRBJ2-2
cdr3_aa: CASRGPRTPTGELFF
cdr3_nt: TGTGCCAGCAGGGGCCCCCGGACCCCAACCGGGGAGCTGTTTTTT

clone_size: medium-sized
v_call: TRBV7-2
d_call: .
j_call: TRBJ1-2
cdr3_aa: CASSTDTSYGYTF
cdr3_nt: TGTGCCAGCAGCACCGACACAAGCTATGGCTACACCTTC

clone_size: once
v_call: TRBV2
d_call: .
j_call: TRBJ2-5
cdr3_aa: CACSELIQYF
cdr3_nt: TGTGCCTGCAGTGAACTAATCCAGTACTTC

clone_size: .
v_call: TRBV7-9
d_call: .
j_call: TRBJ2-2
cdr3_aa: CASRPGQANTGELFF
cdr3_nt: TGTGCCAGCAGACCGGGACAAGCGAACACCGGGGAGCTGTTTTTT

clone_size: .
v_call: TRBV27
d_call: .
j_call: TRBJ2-3
cdr3_aa: CASSLRGSTAGDTQYF
cdr3_nt: TGTGCCAGCAGTTTAAGGGGTTCCACAGCGGGAGATACGCAGTATTTT

clone_size: medium-sized
v_call: TRBV25-1
d_call: .
j_call: TRBJ2-3
cdr3_aa: CASSETDRTDTQYF
cdr3_nt: TGTGCCAGCAGTGAAACTGATCGCACAGATACGCAGTATTTT

clone_size: .
v_call: TRBV5-4
d_call: .
j_call: TRBJ2-5
cdr3_aa: CASSRPGVRETQYF
cdr3_nt: TGTGCCAGCAGTCGACCAGGGGTGAGAGAGACCCAGTACTTC

clone_size: many
v_call: TRBV3-1
d_call: .
j_call: TRBJ2-3
cdr3_aa: CASSQAGSSTDTQYF
cdr3_nt: TGTGCCAGCAGCCAAGCGGGGTCTAGCACAGATACGCAGTATTTT

clone_size: .
v_call: TRBV6-1
d_call: .
j_call: TRBJ1-5
cdr3_aa: CASGEGAGRHF
cdr3_nt: TGTGCCAGCGGTGAAGGGGCAGGAAGGCATTTT

clone_size: many
v_call: TRBV9
d_call: .
j_call: TRBJ2-2
cdr3_aa: CASSVAPSGELFF
cdr3_nt: TGTGCCAGCAGCGTAGCGCCCTCCGGGGAGCTGTTTTTT

clone_size: many
v_call: TRBV3-1
d_call: TRBD2
j_call: TRBJ2-1
cdr3_aa: CASSATSGWLEQFF
cdr3_nt: TGTGCCAGCAGCGCAACTAGCGGGTGGCTTGAGCAGTTCTTC

clone_size: .
v_call: TRBV20-1
d_call: .
j_call: TRBJ1-1
cdr3_aa: CSAVRSPAEAFF
cdr3_nt: TGCAGTGCCGTACGGTCCCCCGCTGAAGCTTTCTTT